This entry describes one T cell receptor beta chain. Its antigen is not known. TCRdb processed the reads anew with MiXCR; each CDR3 protein has one entry. The sample has about 570,000 distinct CDR3 sequences; 40% are singletons. The data belong to a study of T cell repertoires in cytomegalovirus infection. Across the whole study: Both a matching HLA type and CMV infection were indicated by public TCR beta signatures.

This CDR3 is 17 amino acids long. V lost 6 bases, J lost 4 bases, and 7 bases stayed unmatched. Germline V gives CDR1 MNHGY, CDR2 SAAAGT. This TCR was recovered from a human donor in good health (CMV status not recorded). Some clones in this sample may be carry-over from other donors' samples. The starting material was cultured PBMCs, obtained from culture after CMV antigen stimulation. The V and J genes are TRBV6-8 and TRBJ2-1, with 15 bases identical to TRBD2. Here the CDR3 DNA reads TGTGCCAGCAGCCCTGGACTAGCGGGAGGGCCATACAATGAGCAGTTCTTC. This gives the protein CASSPGLAGGPYNEQFF.